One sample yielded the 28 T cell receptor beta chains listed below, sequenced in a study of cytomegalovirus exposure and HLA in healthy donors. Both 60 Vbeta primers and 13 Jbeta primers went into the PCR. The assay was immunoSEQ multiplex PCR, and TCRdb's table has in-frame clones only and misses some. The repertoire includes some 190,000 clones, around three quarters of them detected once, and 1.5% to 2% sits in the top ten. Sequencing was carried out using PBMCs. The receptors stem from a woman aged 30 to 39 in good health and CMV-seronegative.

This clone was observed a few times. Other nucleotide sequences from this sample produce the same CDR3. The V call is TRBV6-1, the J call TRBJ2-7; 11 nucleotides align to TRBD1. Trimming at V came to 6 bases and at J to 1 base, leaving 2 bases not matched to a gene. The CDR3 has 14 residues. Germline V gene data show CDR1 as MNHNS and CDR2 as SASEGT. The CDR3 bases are TGTGCCAGCAGGGGGACAGGGGGATCCTACGAGCAGTACTTC. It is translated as CASRGTGGSYEQYF.

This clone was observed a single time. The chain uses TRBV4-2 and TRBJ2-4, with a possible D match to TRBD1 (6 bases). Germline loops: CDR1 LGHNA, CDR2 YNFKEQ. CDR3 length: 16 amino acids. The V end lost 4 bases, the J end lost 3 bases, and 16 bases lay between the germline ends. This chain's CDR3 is CASSPSRGSDKNIQYF. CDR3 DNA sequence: TGTGCCAGCAGCCCCTCCAGGGGTAGTGACAAAAACATTCAGTACTTC.

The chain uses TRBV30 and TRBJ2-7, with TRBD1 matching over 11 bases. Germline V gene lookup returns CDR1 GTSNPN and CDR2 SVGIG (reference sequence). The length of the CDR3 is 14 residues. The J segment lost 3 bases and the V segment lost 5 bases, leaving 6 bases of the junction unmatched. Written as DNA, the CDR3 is TGTGCCTGGCTATCCGGGACAGGGGGCTACGAGCAGTACTTC. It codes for CAWLSGTGGYEQYF.

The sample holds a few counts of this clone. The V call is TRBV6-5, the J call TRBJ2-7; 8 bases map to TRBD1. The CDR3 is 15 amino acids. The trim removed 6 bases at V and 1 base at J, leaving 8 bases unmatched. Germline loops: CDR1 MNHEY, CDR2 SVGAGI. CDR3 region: CASSLTGTGSYEQYF. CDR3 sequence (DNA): TGTGCCAGCAGCCTGACCGGGACAGGATCCTACGAGCAGTACTTC.

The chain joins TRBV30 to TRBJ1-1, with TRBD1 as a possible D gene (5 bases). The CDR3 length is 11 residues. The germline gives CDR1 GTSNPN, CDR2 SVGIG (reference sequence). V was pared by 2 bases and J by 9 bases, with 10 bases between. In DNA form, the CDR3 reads TGTGCCTGGAGTTACGCAGGGAAAGCTTTCTTT. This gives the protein CAWSYAGKAFF.

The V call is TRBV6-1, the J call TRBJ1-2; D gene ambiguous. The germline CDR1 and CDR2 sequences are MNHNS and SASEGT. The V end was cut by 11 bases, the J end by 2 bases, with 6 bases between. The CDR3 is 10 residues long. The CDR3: CALLNYGYTF. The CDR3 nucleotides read TGTGCCCTTTTAAACTATGGCTACACCTTC.

CDR3 region: CASSPGSGGHQETQYF. CDR3 nucleotides: TGTGCCAGCAGCCCCGGTAGCGGGGGGCACCAAGAGACCCAGTACTTC. This chain joins TRBV6-4 and TRBJ2-5, with 10 bases fitting TRBD2. V gave up 6 bases and J gave up 0 bases; unmatched junction bases: 7. Per germline, CDR1 MRHNA and CDR2 SNTAGT. This CDR3 is 16 amino acids long.

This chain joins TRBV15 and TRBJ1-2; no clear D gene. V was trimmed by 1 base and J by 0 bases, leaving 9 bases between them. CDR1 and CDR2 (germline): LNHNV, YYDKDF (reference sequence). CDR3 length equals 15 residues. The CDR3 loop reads CATSRGGGSNYGYTF. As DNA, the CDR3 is TGTGCCACCAGCAGAGGAGGAGGCTCTAACTATGGCTACACCTTC.

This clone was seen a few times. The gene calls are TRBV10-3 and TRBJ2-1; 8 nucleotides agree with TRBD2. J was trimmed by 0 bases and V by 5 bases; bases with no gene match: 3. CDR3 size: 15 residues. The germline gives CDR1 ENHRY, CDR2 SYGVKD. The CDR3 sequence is CAISISGNSYNEQFF. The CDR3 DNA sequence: TGTGCCATCAGTATTAGCGGGAACTCCTACAATGAGCAGTTCTTC.

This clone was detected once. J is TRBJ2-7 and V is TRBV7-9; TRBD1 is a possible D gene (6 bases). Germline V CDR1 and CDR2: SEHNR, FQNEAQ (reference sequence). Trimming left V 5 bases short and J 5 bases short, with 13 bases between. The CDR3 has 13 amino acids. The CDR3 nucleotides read TGTGCCAGCAGCCCCATGGGGGCAGACGAGCAGTACTTC. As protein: CASSPMGADEQYF.

The CDR3 DNA is TGTGCCAGCAGTTTACGGGCTAGCACCAACGAGCAGTACTTC. This sequence encodes CASSLRASTNEQYF. The J gene is TRBJ2-7, the V gene TRBV6-1, with D possibly TRBD2 on 5 matching bases. Germline V gene lookup returns CDR1 MNHNS and CDR2 SASEGT. The CDR3 is made up of 14 amino acids. Trimming removed 5 bases at V and 5 bases at J, with 16 bases between.

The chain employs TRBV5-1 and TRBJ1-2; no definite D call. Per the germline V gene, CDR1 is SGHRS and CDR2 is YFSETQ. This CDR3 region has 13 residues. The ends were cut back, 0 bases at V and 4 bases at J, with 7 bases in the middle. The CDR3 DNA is TGCGCCAGCAGCTTGGGCGCTTCCTATGGCTACACCTTC. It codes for CASSLGASYGYTF.

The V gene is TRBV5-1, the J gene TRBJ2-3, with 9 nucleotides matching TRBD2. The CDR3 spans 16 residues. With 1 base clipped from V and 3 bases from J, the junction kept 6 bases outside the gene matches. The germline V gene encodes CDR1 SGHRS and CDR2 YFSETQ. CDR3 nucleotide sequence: TGCGCCAGCAGCTTGTGGTGGCTAGCGGGGACAGATACGCAGTATTTT. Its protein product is CASSLWWLAGTDTQYF.

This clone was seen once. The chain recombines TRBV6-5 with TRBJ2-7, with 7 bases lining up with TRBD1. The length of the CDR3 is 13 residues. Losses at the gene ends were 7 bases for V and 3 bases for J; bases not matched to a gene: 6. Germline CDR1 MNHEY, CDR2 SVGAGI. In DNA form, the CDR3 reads TGTGCCAGCACCCCGGGACAGAACTACGAGCAGTACTTC. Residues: CASTPGQNYEQYF.

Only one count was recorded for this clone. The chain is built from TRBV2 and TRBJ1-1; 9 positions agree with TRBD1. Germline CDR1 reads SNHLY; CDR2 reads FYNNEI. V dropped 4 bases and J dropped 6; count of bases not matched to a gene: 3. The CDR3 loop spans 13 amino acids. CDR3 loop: CASSVDRGSEAFF. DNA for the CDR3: TGTGCCAGCAGTGTCGACAGGGGGTCTGAAGCTTTCTTT.

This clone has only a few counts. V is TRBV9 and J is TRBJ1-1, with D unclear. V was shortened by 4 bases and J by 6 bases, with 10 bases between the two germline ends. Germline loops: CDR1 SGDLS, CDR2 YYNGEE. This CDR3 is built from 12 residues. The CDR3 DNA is TGTGCCAGCAGCTCCTCCGGGGCTGAAGCTTTCTTT. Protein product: CASSSSGAEAFF.

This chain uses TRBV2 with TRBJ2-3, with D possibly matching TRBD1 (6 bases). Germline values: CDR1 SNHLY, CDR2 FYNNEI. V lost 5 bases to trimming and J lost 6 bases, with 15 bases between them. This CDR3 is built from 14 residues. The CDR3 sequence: CASSYQGRGDTQYF. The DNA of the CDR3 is TGTGCCAGCAGTTACCAGGGGCGAGGTGATACGCAGTATTTT.

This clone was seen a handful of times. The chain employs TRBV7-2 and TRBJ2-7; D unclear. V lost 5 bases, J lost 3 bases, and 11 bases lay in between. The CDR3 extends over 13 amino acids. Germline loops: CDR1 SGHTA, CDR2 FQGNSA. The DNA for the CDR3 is TGTGCCAGCAGCCAAGCATCTAACTACGAGCAGTACTTC. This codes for CASSQASNYEQYF.

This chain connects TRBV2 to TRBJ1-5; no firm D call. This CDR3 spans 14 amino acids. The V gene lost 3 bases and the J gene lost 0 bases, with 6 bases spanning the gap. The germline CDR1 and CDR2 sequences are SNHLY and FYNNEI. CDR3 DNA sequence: TGTGCCAGCAGTGACAAAAATAGCAATCAGCCCCAGCATTTT. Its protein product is CASSDKNSNQPQHF. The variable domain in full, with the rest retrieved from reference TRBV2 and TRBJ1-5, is EPEVTQTPSHQVTQMGQEVILRCVPISNHLYFYWYRQILGQKVEFLVSFYNNEISEKSEIFDDQFSVERPDGSNFTLKIRSTKLEDSAMYFCASSDKNSNQPQHFGDGTRLSIL.

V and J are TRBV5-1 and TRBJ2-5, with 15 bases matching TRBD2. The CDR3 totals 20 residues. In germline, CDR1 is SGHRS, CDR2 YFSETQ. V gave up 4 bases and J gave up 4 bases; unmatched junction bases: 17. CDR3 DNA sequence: TGCGCCAGCAGCCCCCGGGTGCGGAGCTGGACTAGCGGGGGGGCAGAGACCCAGTACTTC. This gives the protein CASSPRVRSWTSGGAETQYF.

The CDR3 here is CASSLARQANTGELFF. As DNA, the CDR3 is TGCGCCAGCAGCTTGGCCCGACAAGCGAACACCGGGGAGCTGTTTTTT. The chain has TRBV5-1 and TRBJ2-2; D unresolved. The CDR3 loop spans 16 amino acids. Germline lookup yields CDR1 SGHRS and CDR2 YFSETQ. V lost 0 bases, J lost 0 bases, and 9 bases lay in between.

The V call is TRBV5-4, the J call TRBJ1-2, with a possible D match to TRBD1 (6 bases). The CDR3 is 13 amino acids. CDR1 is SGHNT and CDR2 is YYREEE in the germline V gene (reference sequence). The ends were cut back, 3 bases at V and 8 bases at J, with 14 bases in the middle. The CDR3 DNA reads TGTGCCAGCAGCTCCGGGGGGCCCCGCGGCTACACCTTC. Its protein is CASSSGGPRGYTF.

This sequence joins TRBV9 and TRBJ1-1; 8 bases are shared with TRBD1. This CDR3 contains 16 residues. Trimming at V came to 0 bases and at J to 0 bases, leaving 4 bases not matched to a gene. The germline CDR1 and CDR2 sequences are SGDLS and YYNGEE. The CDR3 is CASSVDPGGMNTEAFF. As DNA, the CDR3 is TGTGCCAGCAGCGTAGATCCAGGGGGCATGAACACTGAAGCTTTCTTT.

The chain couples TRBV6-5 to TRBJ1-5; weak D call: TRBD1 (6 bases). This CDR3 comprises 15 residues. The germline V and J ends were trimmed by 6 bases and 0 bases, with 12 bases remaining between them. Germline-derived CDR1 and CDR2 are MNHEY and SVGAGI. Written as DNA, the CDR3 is TGTGCCAGCAGCGCGACAGGACATAGCAATCAGCCCCAGCATTTT. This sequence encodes CASSATGHSNQPQHF.

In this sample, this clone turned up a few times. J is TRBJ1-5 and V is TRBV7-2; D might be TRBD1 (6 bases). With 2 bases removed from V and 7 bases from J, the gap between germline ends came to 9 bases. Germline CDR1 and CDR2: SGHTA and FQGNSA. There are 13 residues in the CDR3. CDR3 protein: CASSLTGHQPQHF. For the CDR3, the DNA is TGTGCCAGCAGCTTAACAGGGCACCAGCCCCAGCATTTT.

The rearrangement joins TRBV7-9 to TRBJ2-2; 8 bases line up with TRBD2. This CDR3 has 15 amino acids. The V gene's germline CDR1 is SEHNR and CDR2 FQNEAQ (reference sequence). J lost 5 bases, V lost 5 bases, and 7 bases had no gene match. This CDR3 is CASSEPGLGTGELFF. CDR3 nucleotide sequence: TGTGCCAGCAGCGAGCCGGGACTAGGTACCGGGGAGCTGTTTTTT.

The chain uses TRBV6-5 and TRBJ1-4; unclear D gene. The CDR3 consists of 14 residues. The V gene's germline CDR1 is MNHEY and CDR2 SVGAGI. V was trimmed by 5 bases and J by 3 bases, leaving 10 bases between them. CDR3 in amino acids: CASSQHGANEKLFF. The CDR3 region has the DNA TGTGCCAGCAGTCAACATGGAGCTAATGAAAAACTGTTTTTT.

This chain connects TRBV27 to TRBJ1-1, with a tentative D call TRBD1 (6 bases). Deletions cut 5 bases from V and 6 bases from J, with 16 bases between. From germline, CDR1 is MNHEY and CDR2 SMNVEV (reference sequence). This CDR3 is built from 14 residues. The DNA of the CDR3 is TGTGCCAGCAGTCTCCAGGGGCTCAACGCTGAAGCTTTCTTT. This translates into CASSLQGLNAEAFF.